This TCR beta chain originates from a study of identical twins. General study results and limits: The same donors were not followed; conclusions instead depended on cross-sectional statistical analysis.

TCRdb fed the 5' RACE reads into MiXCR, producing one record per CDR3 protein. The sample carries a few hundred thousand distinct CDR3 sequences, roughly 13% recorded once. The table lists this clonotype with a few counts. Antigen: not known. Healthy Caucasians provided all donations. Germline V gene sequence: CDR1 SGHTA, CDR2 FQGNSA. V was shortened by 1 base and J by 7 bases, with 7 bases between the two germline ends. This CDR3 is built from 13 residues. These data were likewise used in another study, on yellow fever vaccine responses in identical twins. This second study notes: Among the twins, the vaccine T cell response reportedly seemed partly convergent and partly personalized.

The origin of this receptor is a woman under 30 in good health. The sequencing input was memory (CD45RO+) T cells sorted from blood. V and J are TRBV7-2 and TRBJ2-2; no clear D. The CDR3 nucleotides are TGTGCCAGCAGCTTAGTTAGGAGCGGGGAGCTGTTTTTT. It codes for CASSLVRSGELFF.